This record concerns one T cell receptor (beta chain) sequence. Antigen: not known. TCRdb keeps only in-frame clones here, not all; method: immunoSEQ multiplex PCR. The sample lists 72,000 or so clones; about 91% were seen once. These data are taken from a study of OX40 agonist ivuxolimab in advanced cancers. At the level of the study: Cohort: about 80% men, mean age approximately 60, aged roughly 23 to 90. Two cutaneous melanoma patients and one hepatocellular carcinoma patient, three in all, had partial responses. Points from the study as a whole: CD4+ T cells averaged fewer expanded clones than CD8+ T cells.

Cycle 7 day 1, cycle 4 day 1, and baseline were the timepoints at which blood was sampled. Between the trimmed V and J ends, which lost 1 base and 1 base, there was a span of 8 bases. The CDR3 contains 16 residues. Germline V gives CDR1 SGHTA, CDR2 FQGNSA. The chain recombines TRBV7-2 with TRBJ1-6; D not certain. The sample was CD4+ or CD8+ T cells sorted from blood, taken in a trial of the OX40 agonist ivuxolimab. The source is an adult with an advanced solid tumor such as melanoma, head and neck, liver or kidney cancer. The CDR3 region has the DNA TGTGCCAGCAGCTTAGGAGGGCGATCCTATAATTCACCCCTCCACTTT. As protein: CASSLGGRSYNSPLHF.